This T cell receptor (beta chain) was recorded in a study of cytomegalovirus exposure and HLA in healthy donors. Germline values: CDR1 SGHRS, CDR2 YFSETQ. CDR3 length equals 14 residues. V was pared by 5 bases and J by 5 bases, with 4 bases of the junction left unmatched. Amplification used 60 Vbeta primers and 13 Jbeta primers. Profiled with immunoSEQ multiplex PCR; TCRdb holds only in-frame clones, not every one. The data hold approximately 130,000 clones, with approximately 80% observed a single time. General observations from the study: It was taken for granted in presence/absence analyses that sequencing depth across donors was roughly uniform. Most CMV-associated TCR beta chains appeared HLA-restricted in a later analysis. A later analysis found TCR association rates differed by HLA locus, highest for DRB1 and lowest for HLA-C. Common viral pathogens seemed, in a later analysis, to connect with several of the most significant clusters.

To note about this clone: The antigen is undetermined.

Sequenced: PBMCs. The chain combines TRBV5-1 with TRBJ1-4; 9 nucleotides line up with TRBD1. This sequence originates from a man aged 50-60 years in good health and CMV-seronegative. CDR3 DNA sequence: TGCGCCAGCAGTAGGGGACAGGGAAATGAAAAACTGTTTTTT. It specifies CASSRGQGNEKLFF. Variable domain in full (rest from reference TRBV5-1 and TRBJ1-4): KAGVTQTPRYLIKTRGQQVTLSCSPISGHRSVSWYQQTPGQGLQFLFEYFSETQRNKGNFPGRFSGRQFSNSRSEMNVSTLELGDSALYLCASSRGQGNEKLFFGSGTQLSVL.